This TCR beta chain was captured by sequencing in a study of blood T cell repertoires in COVID-19. Profiled with immunoSEQ multiplex PCR; TCRdb holds only in-frame clones, not every one. Of approximately 250,000 clones in the sample, roughly 88% are singletons; the top ten hold 0.75% to 1%. Individuals aged roughly 18 to 95 years were recruited from fewer than 25 US areas. Participants' own reports of clinical history determined their cohort assignment. In Cohort 3, a recovered donor had either two negative PCRs, clearance, or symptom resolution. The ends lost 7 bases at V and 1 base at J; junction bases unmatched: 4. Germline CDR1 reads WSHSY; CDR2 reads SAAADI. The CDR3 contains 14 residues. This clone appeared a few times.

The sequence was obtained from a woman between 25 and 40 years old who had recovered from COVID-19. V and J are TRBV10-2 and TRBJ2-3; 8 bases map to TRBD1. Sequenced sample: PBMCs or T cells enriched from blood (not recorded which). The CDR3 bases are TGCGCCAGCAAACTGGGACAGGGCACAGATACGCAGTATTTT. Its translation is CASKLGQGTDTQYF.